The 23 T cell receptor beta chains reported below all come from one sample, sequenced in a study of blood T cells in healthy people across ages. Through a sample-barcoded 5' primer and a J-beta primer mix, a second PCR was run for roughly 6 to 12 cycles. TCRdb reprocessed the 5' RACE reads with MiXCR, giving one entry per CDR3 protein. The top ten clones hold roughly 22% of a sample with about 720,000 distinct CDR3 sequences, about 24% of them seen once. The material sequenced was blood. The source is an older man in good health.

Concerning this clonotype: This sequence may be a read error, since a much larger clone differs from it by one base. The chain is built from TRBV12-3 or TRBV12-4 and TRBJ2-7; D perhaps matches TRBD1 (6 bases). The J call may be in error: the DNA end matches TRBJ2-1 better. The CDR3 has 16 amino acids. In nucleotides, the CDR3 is TGTGCCAGCAGCTCCGTGGGGGCGGCGCGTCGCAATGAGCAGTTCTTC. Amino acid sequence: CASSSVGAARRNEQFF.

The CDR3 DNA follows: TGTGCCAGCAGTGCCACGGGCAGCGGGAACTACAATGAGCAGTTCTTC. It yields the protein CASSATGSGNYNEQFF. V and J are TRBV12-3 or TRBV12-4 and TRBJ2-1, with 7 positions matching TRBD2. Unmatched junction bases numbered 10, after V lost 5 bases and J lost 3 bases. CDR3 length: 16 residues.

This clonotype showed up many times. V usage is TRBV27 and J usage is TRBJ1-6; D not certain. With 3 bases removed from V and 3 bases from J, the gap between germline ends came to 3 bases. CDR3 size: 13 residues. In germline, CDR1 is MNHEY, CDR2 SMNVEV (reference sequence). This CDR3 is CASSFSYNSPLHF. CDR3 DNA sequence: TGTGCCAGCAGTTTTAGCTATAATTCACCCCTCCACTTT.

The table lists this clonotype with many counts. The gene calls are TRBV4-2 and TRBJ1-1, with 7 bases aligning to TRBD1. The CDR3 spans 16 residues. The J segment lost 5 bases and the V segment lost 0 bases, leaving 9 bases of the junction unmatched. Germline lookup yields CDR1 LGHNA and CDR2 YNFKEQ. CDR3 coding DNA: TGTGCCAGCAGCCAAGAAGGCGGGAGGGGGCCGACTGAAGCTTTCTTT. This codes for CASSQEGGRGPTEAFF.

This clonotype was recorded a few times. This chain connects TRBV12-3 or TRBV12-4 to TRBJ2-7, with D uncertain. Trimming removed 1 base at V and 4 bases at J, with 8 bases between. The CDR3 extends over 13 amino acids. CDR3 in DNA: TGTGCCAGCAGTTTAGGGGCAGTATACGAGCAGTACTTC. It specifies CASSLGAVYEQYF.

The CDR3 nucleotides are TGTGCCAGCCCTACTAGGGAGTACAATGAGCAGTTCTTC. Its translation: CASPTREYNEQFF. J is TRBJ2-1 and V is TRBV2, with D possibly matching TRBD2 (5 bases). CDR3 length equals 13 residues. V lost 8 bases, J lost 4 bases, and 12 bases lay in between. Germline V gives CDR1 SNHLY, CDR2 FYNNEI.

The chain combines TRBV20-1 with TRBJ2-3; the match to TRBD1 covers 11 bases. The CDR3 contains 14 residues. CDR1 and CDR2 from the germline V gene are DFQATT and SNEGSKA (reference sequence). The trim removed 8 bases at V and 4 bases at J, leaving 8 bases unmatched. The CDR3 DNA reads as TGCAGTTCTATCGGACAGGGGGCCCCAGATACGCAGTATTTT. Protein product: CSSIGQGAPDTQYF.

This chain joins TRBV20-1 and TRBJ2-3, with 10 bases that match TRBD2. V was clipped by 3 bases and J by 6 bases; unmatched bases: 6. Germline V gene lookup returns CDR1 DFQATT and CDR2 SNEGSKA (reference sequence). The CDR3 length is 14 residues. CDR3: CSARPPLAGDTQYF. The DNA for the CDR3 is TGCAGTGCTAGGCCTCCACTAGCGGGGGATACGCAGTATTTT.

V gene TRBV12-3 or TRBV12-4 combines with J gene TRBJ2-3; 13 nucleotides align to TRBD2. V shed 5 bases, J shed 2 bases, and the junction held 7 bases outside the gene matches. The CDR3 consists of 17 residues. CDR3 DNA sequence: TGTGCCAGCAGTATCAGGACTAGCGGGAGACCCACAGATACGCAGTATTTT. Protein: CASSIRTSGRPTDTQYF.

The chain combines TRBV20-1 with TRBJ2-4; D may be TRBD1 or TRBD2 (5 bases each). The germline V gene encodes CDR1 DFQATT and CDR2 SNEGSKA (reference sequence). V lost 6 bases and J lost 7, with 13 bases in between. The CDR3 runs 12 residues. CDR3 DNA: TGCAGTGCCAAACCGGGACCGAACATTCAGTACTTC. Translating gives CSAKPGPNIQYF.

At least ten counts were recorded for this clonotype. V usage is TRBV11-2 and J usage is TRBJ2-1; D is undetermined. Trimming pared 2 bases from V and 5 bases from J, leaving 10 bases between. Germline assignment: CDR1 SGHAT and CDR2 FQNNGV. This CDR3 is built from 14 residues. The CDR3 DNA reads TGTGCCAGCAGCTTAATGATGGCCAACAATGAGCAGTTCTTC. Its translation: CASSLMMANNEQFF.

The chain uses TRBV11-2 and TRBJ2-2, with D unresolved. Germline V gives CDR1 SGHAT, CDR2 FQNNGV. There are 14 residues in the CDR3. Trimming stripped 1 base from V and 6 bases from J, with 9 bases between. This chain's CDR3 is CASSLVRVSGELFF. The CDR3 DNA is TGTGCCAGCAGCTTAGTAAGGGTTTCCGGGGAGCTGTTTTTT.

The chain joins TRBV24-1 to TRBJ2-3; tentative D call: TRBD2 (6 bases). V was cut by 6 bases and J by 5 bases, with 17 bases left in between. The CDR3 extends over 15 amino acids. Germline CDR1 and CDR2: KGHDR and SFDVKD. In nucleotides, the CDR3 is TGTGCCACCAGTCCAGCTCGGGGGAGGTTAGATACGCAGTATTTT. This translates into CATSPARGRLDTQYF.

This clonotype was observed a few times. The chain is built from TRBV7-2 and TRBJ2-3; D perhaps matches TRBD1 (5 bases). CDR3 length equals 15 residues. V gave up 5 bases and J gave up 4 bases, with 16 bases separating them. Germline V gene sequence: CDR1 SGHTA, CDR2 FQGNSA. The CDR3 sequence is CASSARWGAPDTQYF. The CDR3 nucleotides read TGTGCCAGCAGCGCTCGGTGGGGCGCGCCAGATACGCAGTATTTT.

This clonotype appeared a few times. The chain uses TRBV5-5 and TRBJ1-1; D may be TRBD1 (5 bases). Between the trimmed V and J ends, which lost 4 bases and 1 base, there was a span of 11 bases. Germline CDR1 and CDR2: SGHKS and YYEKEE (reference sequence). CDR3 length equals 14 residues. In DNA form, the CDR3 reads TGTGCCAGCAGCCGCATGACAGAGAACACTGAAGCTTTCTTT. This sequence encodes CASSRMTENTEAFF.

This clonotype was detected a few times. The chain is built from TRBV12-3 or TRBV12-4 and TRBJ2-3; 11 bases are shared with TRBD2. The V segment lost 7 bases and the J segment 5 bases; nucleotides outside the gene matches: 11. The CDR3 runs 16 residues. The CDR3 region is CASNLDRLAGKDTQYF. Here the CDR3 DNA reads TGTGCCAGCAACCTAGACCGACTAGCGGGGAAAGATACGCAGTATTTT.

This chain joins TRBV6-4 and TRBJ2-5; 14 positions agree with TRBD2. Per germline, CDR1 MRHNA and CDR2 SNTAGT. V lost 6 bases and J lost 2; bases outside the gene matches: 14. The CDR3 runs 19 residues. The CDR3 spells CASRDRGTSGGTSQETQYF. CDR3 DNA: TGTGCCAGCAGAGACCGTGGGACTAGCGGGGGCACATCTCAAGAGACCCAGTACTTC.

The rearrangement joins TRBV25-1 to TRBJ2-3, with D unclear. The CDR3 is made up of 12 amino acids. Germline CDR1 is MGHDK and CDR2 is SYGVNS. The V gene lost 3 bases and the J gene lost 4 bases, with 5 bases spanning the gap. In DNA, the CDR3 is TGTGCCAGCAGTGAGTACCCAGATACGCAGTATTTT. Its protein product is CASSEYPDTQYF. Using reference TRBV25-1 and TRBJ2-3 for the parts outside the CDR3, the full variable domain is EADIYQTPRYLVIGTGKKITLECSQTMGHDKMYWYQQDPGMELHLIHYSYGVNSTEKGDLSSESTVSRIRTEHFPLTLESARPSHTSQYLCASSEYPDTQYFGPGTRLTVL.

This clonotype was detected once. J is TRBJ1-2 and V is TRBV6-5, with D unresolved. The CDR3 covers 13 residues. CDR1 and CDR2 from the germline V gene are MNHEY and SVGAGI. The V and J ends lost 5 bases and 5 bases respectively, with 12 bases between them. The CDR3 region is CASSKWGEYGYTF. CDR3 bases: TGTGCCAGCAGTAAATGGGGAGAGTATGGCTACACCTTC.

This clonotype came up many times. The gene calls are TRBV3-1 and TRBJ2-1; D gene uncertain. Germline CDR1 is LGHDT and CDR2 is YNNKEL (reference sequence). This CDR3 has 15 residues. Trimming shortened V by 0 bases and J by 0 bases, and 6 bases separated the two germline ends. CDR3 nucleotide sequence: TGTGCCAGCAGCCAAGACGCGAGCTCCTACAATGAGCAGTTCTTC. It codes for CASSQDASSYNEQFF.

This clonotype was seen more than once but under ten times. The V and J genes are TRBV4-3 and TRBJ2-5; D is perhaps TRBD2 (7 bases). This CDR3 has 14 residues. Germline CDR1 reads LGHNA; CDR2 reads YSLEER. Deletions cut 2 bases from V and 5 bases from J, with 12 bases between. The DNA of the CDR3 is TGCGCCAGCAGCCAAACAGGGAGGGGGGAGACCCAGTACTTC. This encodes CASSQTGRGETQYF.

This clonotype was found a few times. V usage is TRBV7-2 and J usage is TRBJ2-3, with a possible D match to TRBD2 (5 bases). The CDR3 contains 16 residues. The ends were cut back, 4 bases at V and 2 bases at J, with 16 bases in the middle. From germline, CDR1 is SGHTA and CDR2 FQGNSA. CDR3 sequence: CASSSRLGEHTDTQYF. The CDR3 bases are TGTGCCAGCAGCTCGCGCTTGGGAGAGCACACAGATACGCAGTATTTT.

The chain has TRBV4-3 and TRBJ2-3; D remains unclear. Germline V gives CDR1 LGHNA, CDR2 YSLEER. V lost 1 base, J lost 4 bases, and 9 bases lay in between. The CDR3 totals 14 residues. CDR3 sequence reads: CASSQGFGADTQYF. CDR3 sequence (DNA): TGCGCCAGCAGCCAAGGTTTTGGCGCAGATACGCAGTATTTT.